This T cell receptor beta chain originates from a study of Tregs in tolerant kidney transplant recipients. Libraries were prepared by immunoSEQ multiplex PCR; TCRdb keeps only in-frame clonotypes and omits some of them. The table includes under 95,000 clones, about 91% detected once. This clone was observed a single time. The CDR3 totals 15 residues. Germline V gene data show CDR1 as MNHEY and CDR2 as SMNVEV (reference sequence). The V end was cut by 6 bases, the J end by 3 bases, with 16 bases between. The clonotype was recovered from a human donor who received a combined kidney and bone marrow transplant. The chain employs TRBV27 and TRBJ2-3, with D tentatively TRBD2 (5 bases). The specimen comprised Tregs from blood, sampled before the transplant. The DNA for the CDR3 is TGTGCCAGCAGACCTGTTAAACTAGGGACAGATACGCAGTATTTT. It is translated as CASRPVKLGTDTQYF.